Included here is one T cell receptor beta chain sequence, with context. It was with a sample-barcoded 5' primer and a J-beta primer mix that a second PCR of roughly 7 to 12 cycles was run. TCRdb re-called the 5' RACE reads through MiXCR, storing one row per CDR3 protein. This table holds approximately 1.5 million distinct CDR3 sequences, approximately 39% found once. This sample was included in a study of blood T cells in healthy people across ages. V lost 8 bases to trimming and J lost 5 bases, with 15 bases between them. The germline V gene has CDR1 MDHEN and CDR2 SYDVKM. CDR3 length: 13 amino acids.

The gene calls are TRBV28 and TRBJ1-1, with a weak D call TRBD1 (6 bases). This sequence was found in a woman younger than 30 in good health. Sequenced sample: blood. The DNA for the CDR3 is TGTGCCAGCTATGGACAGCCGAGGACTGAAGCTTTCTTT. It encodes CASYGQPRTEAFF.